This T cell receptor (beta chain) emerged from a study of blood T cells in healthy people across ages. Sample-barcoded 5' priming and a J-beta primer mix drove a second PCR of roughly 7 to 11 cycles. TCRdb re-derived calls from the 5' RACE reads in MiXCR, one entry per CDR3 protein. The sample shows some 850,000 distinct CDR3 sequences, roughly 24% of them seen only once. Germline V lookup: CDR1 SGHRS, CDR2 YFSETQ. J lost 4 bases, V lost 4 bases, and 8 bases had no gene match. The CDR3 length is 17 residues. These data are also associated with another study on T cells of mothers and their children.

The receptor's source is a boy younger than 18 in good health. Material for sequencing was blood. V usage is TRBV5-1 and J usage is TRBJ2-1; 13 nucleotides line up with TRBD2. The CDR3 here is CASSQRTSGSMYNEQFF. CDR3 nucleotides: TGCGCCAGCAGCCAAAGGACTAGCGGGAGCATGTACAATGAGCAGTTCTTC.